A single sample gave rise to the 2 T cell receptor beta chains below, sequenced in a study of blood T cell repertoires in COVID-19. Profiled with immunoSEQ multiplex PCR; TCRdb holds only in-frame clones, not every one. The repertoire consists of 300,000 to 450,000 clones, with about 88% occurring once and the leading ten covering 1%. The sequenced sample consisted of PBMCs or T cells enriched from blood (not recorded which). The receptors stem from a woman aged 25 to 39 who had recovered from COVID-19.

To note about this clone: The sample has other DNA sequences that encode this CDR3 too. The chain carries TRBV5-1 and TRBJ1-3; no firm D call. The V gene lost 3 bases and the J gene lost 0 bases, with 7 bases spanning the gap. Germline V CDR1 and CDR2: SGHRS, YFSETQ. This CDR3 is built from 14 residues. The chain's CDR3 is CASSSGISGNTIYF. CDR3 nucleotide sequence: TGCGCCAGCAGCTCAGGTATCTCTGGAAACACCATATATTTT.

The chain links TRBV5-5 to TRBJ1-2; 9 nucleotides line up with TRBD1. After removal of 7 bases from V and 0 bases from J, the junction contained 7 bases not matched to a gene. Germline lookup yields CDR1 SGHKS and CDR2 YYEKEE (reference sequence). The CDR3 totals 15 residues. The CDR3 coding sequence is TGTGCCAGCCAGAGGACAGGGGATTCTAACTATGGCTACACCTTC. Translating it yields CASQRTGDSNYGYTF. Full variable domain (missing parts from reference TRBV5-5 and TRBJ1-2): DAGVTQSPTHLIKTRGQQVTLRCSPISGHKSVSWYQQVLGQGPQFIFQYYEKEERGRGNFPDRFSARQFPNYSSELNVNALLLGDSALYLCASQRTGDSNYGYTFGSGTRLTVV.